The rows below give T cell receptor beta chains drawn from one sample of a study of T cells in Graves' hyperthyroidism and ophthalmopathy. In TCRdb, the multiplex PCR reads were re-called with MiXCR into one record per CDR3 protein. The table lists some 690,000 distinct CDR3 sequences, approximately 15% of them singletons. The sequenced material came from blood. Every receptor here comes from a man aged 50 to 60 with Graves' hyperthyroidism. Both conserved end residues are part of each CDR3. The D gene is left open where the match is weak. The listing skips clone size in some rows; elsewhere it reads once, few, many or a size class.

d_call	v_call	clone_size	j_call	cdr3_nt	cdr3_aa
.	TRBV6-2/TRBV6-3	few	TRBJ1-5	TGTGCCAGCAGTTCCCGGGTTCAGCCCCAGCATTTT	CASSSRVQPQHF
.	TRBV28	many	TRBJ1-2	TGTGCCAGCAGTACCGGGGGGATCTATGGCTACACCTTC	CASSTGGIYGYTF
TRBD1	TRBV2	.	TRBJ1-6	TGTGCCAGCAGTAAAACAGGGGATTCACCCCTCCACTTT	CASSKTGDSPLHF
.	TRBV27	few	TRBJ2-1	TGTGCCAGCAGTGAGATTCTACGGAATGAGCAGTTCTTC	CASSEILRNEQFF
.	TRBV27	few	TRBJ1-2	TGTGCCAGCAGGGAACTTGGACAATTCCGTGGCTACACCTTC	CASRELGQFRGYTF
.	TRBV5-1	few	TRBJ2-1	TGCGCCAGCAGTAGACAGGAGAGCTCCTACAATGAGCAGTTCTTC	CASSRQESSYNEQFF
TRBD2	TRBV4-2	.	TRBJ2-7	TGTGCCAGCAGCCAAGATGTCGTACTAGCGGAAGTCTACGAGCAGTACTTC	CASSQDVVLAEVYEQYF
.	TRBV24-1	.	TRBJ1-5	TGTGCCACCAGTGACGGAACAGGGAGAGGTCAGCCCCAGCATTTT	CATSDGTGRGQPQHF
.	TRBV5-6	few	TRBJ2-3	TGTGCCAGCAGCCCGGTGGTGGGACTGGGCACAGATACGCAGTATTTT	CASSPVVGLGTDTQYF
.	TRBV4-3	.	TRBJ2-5	TGCGCCAGCAGCCAAGATTGGGTATTCCAAGAGACCCAGTACTTC	CASSQDWVFQETQYF
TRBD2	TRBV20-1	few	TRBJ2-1	TGCAGTGCTTTTCCTAGCGGGGTACTAGGAAATGAGCAGTTCTTC	CSAFPSGVLGNEQFF
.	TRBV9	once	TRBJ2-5	TGTGCCAGCAGCCCCCGAGACAGACTTTACCAAGAGACCCACTACTTC	CASSPRDRLYQETHYF
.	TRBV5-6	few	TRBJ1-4	TGTGCCAGCAGCTTGGCAACGGTAAATGAAAAACTGTTTTTT	CASSLATVNEKLFF
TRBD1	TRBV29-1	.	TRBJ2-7	TGCAGCGTTCGGGGAGGGACAGGGCCCTACGAGCAGTACTTC	CSVRGGTGPYEQYF
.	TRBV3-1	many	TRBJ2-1	TGTGCCAGCAGCCAAGCCGGCTACAATGAGCAGTTCTTC	CASSQAGYNEQFF
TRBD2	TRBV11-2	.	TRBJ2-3	TGTGCCAGCAGCTTAGCCATACTAGCGGGAAGCGCAGATACGCAGTATTTT	CASSLAILAGSADTQYF
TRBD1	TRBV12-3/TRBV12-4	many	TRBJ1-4	TGTGCCAGCAGTCGCGGGACAGGGTATGAAAAACTGTTTTTT	CASSRGTGYEKLFF
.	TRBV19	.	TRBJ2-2	TGTGCCAGTACTACGTCGGGTACGAACACCGGGGAGCTGTTTTTT	CASTTSGTNTGELFF
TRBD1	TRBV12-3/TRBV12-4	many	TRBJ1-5	TGTGCCAGCAGCTCTACGGGACAGGTGGGACAGCCCCAGCATTTT	CASSSTGQVGQPQHF
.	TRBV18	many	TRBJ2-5	TGTGCCAGCTCACCGCCCGGCGGTCCCGAGACCCAGTACTTC	CASSPPGGPETQYF
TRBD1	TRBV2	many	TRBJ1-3	TGTGCCAGCTCTCGGACAGGGAACTCTGGAAACACCATATATTTT	CASSRTGNSGNTIYF
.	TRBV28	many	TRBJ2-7	TGTGCCAGCAGTTTATGGACCGGCTCCTACGAGCAGTACTTC	CASSLWTGSYEQYF
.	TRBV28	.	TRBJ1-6	TGTGCCAGCAGGCTCGGTAATTCACCCCTCCACTTT	CASRLGNSPLHF
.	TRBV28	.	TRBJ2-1	TGTGCCAGCAGCGTAGAACCGGGGAGCTCCTACAATGAGCAGTTCTTC	CASSVEPGSSYNEQFF
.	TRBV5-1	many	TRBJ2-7	TGCGCCAGCAGCTTGGTCCGGGGCAGCGTCACCTACGAGCAGTACTTC	CASSLVRGSVTYEQYF
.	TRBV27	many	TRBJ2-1	TGTGCCAGCAGTCCCCCCAGCATAGGACAGAAGGGGAATGAGCAGTTCTTC	CASSPPSIGQKGNEQFF
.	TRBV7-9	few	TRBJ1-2	TGTGCCAGCAGCTTAGCGCTCAGAGGGATTGACTATGGCTACACCTTC	CASSLALRGIDYGYTF
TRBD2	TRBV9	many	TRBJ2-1	TGTGCCAGCAGCGTAGGTAGCGGGACCTACAATGAGCAGTTCTTC	CASSVGSGTYNEQFF
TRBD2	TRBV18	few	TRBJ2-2	TGTGCCAGCTCACCACATCCGCGGGGGTCTGGCGGGGAGCTGTTTTTT	CASSPHPRGSGGELFF
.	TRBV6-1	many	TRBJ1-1	TGTGCCAGCAGTGCTTGGCAGGGGAACACTGAAGCTTTCTTT	CASSAWQGNTEAFF
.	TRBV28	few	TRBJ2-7	TGTGCCAGCAGTTTAAGCCAGGACGGCTCCTACGAGCAGTACTTC	CASSLSQDGSYEQYF
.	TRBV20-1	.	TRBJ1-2	TGCAGTGCTAGAGCTCGGTCGCCCCATAACTATGGCTACACCTTC	CSARARSPHNYGYTF
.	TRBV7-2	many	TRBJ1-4	TGTGCCAGCAGCCCAGCGGGCAGGGTTGCAACTAATGAAAAACTGTTTTTT	CASSPAGRVATNEKLFF
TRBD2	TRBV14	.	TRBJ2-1	TGTGCCAGCAGCCAAGTTGGTAGCGGGAGGGGGTTTGAGCAGTTCTTC	CASSQVGSGRGFEQFF
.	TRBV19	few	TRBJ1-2	TGTGCCAGTAGTATAGAAGGCAATGGCTACACCTTC	CASSIEGNGYTF
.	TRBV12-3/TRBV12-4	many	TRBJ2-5	TGTGCCAGCAGTTTTCCGGGACCCAAAGGGGAGACCCAGTACTTC	CASSFPGPKGETQYF
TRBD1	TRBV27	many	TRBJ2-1	TGTGCCAGCAGTTCCCGACAGGGGGACAATGAGCAGTTCTTC	CASSSRQGDNEQFF
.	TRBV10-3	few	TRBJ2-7	TGTGCCATCAGTGGAGGGGGTTTCGCCTACGAGCAGTACTTC	CAISGGGFAYEQYF
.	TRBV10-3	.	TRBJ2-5	TGTGCCATCAGTGGACTAGAGGAGACCCAGTACTTC	CAISGLEETQYF
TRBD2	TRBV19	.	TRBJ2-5	TGTGCCAGTATGCTGACTAGCGGGAGACTCGAGACCCAGTACTTC	CASMLTSGRLETQYF